Detailed here is one T cell receptor (beta chain). Living in 24 US areas, the participants were between roughly 18 and 89 years of age. Recovery among Cohort 3 donors was established by two negative PCRs, clearance, or symptom resolution. These data belong to a study of blood T cell repertoires in COVID-19. The data were produced by immunoSEQ multiplex PCR, yet TCRdb's version contains in-frame clones alone and is incomplete. The repertoire holds approximately 260,000 clones, around 82% seen once, with roughly 3.6% in the top ten. The CDR3 is made up of 17 amino acids. Germline CDR1 reads SGHRS; CDR2 reads YFSETQ. Trimming took 3 bases from V and 4 from J; bases not matched to a gene: 8.

Sequences were obtained from PBMCs or T cells enriched from blood (not recorded which). The chain has TRBV5-1 and TRBJ2-7; 15 nucleotides line up with TRBD2. The clonotype was recovered from a man aged 50-59 years who had recovered from COVID-19. The CDR3 sequence is CASSSGTSGRLTYEQYF. The CDR3 DNA sequence: TGCGCCAGCAGCTCCGGGACTAGCGGGAGGTTGACGTACGAGCAGTACTTC.